The rows below give T cell receptor beta chains drawn from one sample of a study of blood T cell repertoires in COVID-19. The repertoire was sequenced with immunoSEQ multiplex PCR; TCRdb's copy has only in-frame clones and lacks some. Of about 210,000 clones listed, roughly 86% are singletons. Sequenced: peripheral blood. The receptors come from a woman aged 40 to 50 with acute or convalescent COVID-19. Each CDR3 is given with its conserved first and last residue. A D gene is named only where the DNA matches it firmly. Size is stated for part of the rows, as once, few or many counts, or as a class when the clone is expanded.

>16|TRBD1|TRBJ2-3|TRBV19|.
CASSYPIGGRTDTQYF
TGTGCCAGTAGCTATCCCATAGGGGGCCGCACAGATACGCAGTATTTT
>18|TRBD2|TRBJ2-2|TRBV18|.
CASSLRLAGGPDTGELFF
TGTGCCAGCTCGCTGAGACTAGCGGGAGGGCCGGACACCGGGGAGCTGTTTTTT
>13|.|TRBJ2-1|TRBV5-1|.
CASSLDYLNEQFF
TGCGCCAGCAGCTTGGACTACCTCAATGAGCAGTTCTTC
>16|.|TRBJ2-1|TRBV2|.
CASSEGGVLPYNEQFF
TGTGCCAGCAGTGAAGGGGGGGTTTTGCCCTACAATGAGCAGTTCTTC
>15|TRBD2|TRBJ2-7|TRBV6-2/TRBV6-3|once
CASSTSGGAIYEQYF
TGTGCCAGCAGCACAAGCGGGGGGGCGATCTACGAGCAGTACTTC
>16|.|TRBJ1-5|TRBV6-1|.
CASSGENGRTNQPQHF
TGTGCCAGCAGTGGGGAAAATGGGAGGACTAATCAGCCCCAGCATTTT
>17|.|TRBJ2-2|TRBV14|.
CASSQGGFLRNTGELFF
TGTGCCAGCAGCCAAGGAGGGTTTCTACGCAACACCGGGGAGCTGTTTTTT
>16|.|TRBJ1-4|TRBV4-1|.
CASSFSPGGSNEKLFF
TGCGCCAGCAGCTTTTCCCCCGGCGGGTCTAATGAAAAACTGTTTTTT
>12|.|TRBJ2-7|TRBV2|.
CASNQDSSRQYF
TGTGCCAGCAACCAGGACAGTTCGAGGCAGTACTTC
>14|.|TRBJ2-5|TRBV5-1|.
CASSRGIDQETQYF
TGCGCCAGCAGTCGGGGTATCGACCAAGAGACCCAGTACTTC
>15|.|TRBJ1-2|TRBV4-3|.
CASSQDPGSPYGYTF
TGCGCCAGCAGCCAAGACCCAGGTTCCCCCTATGGCTACACCTTC
>13|.|TRBJ1-6|TRBV4-1|once
CASAAPYNSPLHF
TGCGCCAGCGCGGCCCCCTATAATTCACCCCTCCACTTT
>15|TRBD1|TRBJ1-1|TRBV19|.
CASRNPGQGITEAFF
TGTGCCAGTAGGAATCCGGGACAGGGGATCACTGAAGCTTTCTTT
>13|.|TRBJ1-5|TRBV19|.
CASRSDSAQPQHF
TGTGCCAGTAGATCGGACAGCGCCCAGCCCCAGCATTTT
>14|.|TRBJ1-1|TRBV6-5|.
CASSTTGLGTEAFF
TGTGCCAGCAGTACAACAGGGCTAGGGACTGAAGCTTTCTTT
>16|.|TRBJ1-6|TRBV11-2|.
CASSLAWGHGNSPLHF
TGTGCCAGCAGCTTAGCTTGGGGGCATGGAAATTCACCCCTCCACTTT
>15|TRBD2|TRBJ2-1|TRBV30|.
CAWIGSGRLWGEQFF
TGTGCCTGGATCGGGAGCGGGAGGCTTTGGGGCGAGCAGTTCTTC
>14|.|TRBJ1-2|TRBV2|.
CASTWELPNYGYTF
TGTGCCAGCACCTGGGAGCTACCTAACTATGGCTACACCTTC
>19|.|TRBJ2-1|TRBV24-1|.
CATSGQVGSGPHLGDEQFF
TGTGCCACCAGTGGGCAGGTGGGAAGCGGGCCACACCTAGGGGATGAGCAGTTCTTC
>17|TRBD2|TRBJ2-3|TRBV3-1/TRBV3-2|.
CASSQTSGGPGTDTQYF
TGTGCCAGCAGCCAGACTAGCGGGGGCCCCGGGACAGATACGCAGTATTTT
>16|TRBD1|TRBJ1-1|TRBV2|.
CASSEAPLQGTGTAFF
TGTGCCAGCAGTGAAGCGCCCCTGCAAGGGACAGGGACAGCTTTCTTT
>17|.|TRBJ2-5|TRBV3-1/TRBV3-2|.
CASSQVSGDPFGETQYF
TGTGCCAGCAGCCAAGTGAGCGGAGACCCATTCGGGGAGACCCAGTACTTC
>16|TRBD2|TRBJ2-1|TRBV5-1|.
CASSLTSGDPSGEQFF
TGCGCCAGCAGCCTGACTAGCGGGGACCCGTCGGGTGAGCAGTTCTTC
>15|TRBD1|TRBJ1-2|TRBV4-3|.
CASSSGTGGSYGYTF
TGCGCCAGCAGCTCCGGGACAGGGGGTAGCTATGGCTACACCTTC
>14|.|TRBJ2-1|TRBV27|.
CASSLAYSGNEQFF
TGTGCCAGCAGTCTCGCCTATTCGGGCAATGAGCAGTTCTTC
>16|TRBD1|TRBJ2-7|TRBV9|.
CASSVMDRGQKDEQYF
TGTGCCAGCAGCGTAATGGACAGGGGGCAAAAGGACGAGCAGTACTTC
>14|TRBD2|TRBJ2-7|TRBV10-2|.
CASRLSGSSYEQYF
TGCGCCAGCAGGCTCAGCGGGAGTTCTTACGAGCAGTACTTC
>14|.|TRBJ2-7|TRBV7-9|.
CASSSPVASYEQYF
TGTGCCAGCAGCTCTCCCGTAGCCTCCTACGAGCAGTACTTC
>13|.|TRBJ2-3|TRBV11-2|.
CASSLGGYDTQYF
TGTGCCAGCAGCTTAGGCGGTTACGATACGCAGTATTTT
>16|.|TRBJ2-4|TRBV18|.
CASSPLRAEVKNIQYF
TGTGCCAGCTCACCCCTGAGGGCCGAGGTTAAAAACATTCAGTACTTC
>16|TRBD2|TRBJ2-7|TRBV15|.
CATSRGKAGDYDEQYF
TGTGCCACCAGCAGAGGGAAAGCGGGAGATTACGACGAGCAGTACTTC
>14|.|TRBJ1-2|TRBV5-1|once
CASSLFSAGDGYTF
TGCGCCAGCAGCTTGTTTTCTGCGGGGGACGGCTACACCTTC
>14|.|TRBJ2-3|TRBV1|.
CTTRPFDFFDTQYF
TGCACCACCCGTCCGTTTGACTTCTTTGACACGCAGTATTTT
>16|TRBD1|TRBJ1-5|TRBV5-6|once
CASSLETGGRGQPQHF
TGTGCCAGCAGCTTGGAAACAGGGGGCAGGGGTCAGCCCCAGCATTTT
>15|TRBD1|TRBJ2-2|TRBV4-3|.
CASSRDRGTTGELFF
TGCGCCAGCAGCCGTGACAGGGGGACCACCGGGGAGCTGTTTTTT
>15|TRBD1|TRBJ2-7|TRBV19|.
CASSVPGQGSYEQYF
TGTGCCAGTAGTGTACCGGGACAGGGCTCCTACGAGCAGTACTTC
>14|.|TRBJ1-1|TRBV19|.
CASSIGQKYSEAFF
TGTGCCAGTAGTATTGGCCAGAAGTATTCTGAAGCTTTCTTT
>17|TRBD2|TRBJ2-3|TRBV5-1|.
CASSLAVAGGGTDTQYF
TGCGCCAGCAGCTTGGCCGTCGCGGGAGGAGGCACAGATACGCAGTATTTT
>13|.|TRBJ2-7|TRBV6-2/TRBV6-3|.
CASSPGIGYEQYF
TGTGCCAGCAGCCCCGGTATTGGCTACGAGCAGTACTTC
>16|TRBD1|TRBJ1-1|TRBV3-1/TRBV3-2|.
CASSQEWTGGGDEAFF
TGTGCCAGCAGCCAAGAGTGGACAGGGGGCGGTGATGAAGCTTTCTTT
>15|.|TRBJ1-2|TRBV2|.
CASSEAAVADYGYTF
TGTGCCAGCAGTGAAGCCGCCGTAGCAGACTATGGCTACACCTTC
>14|.|TRBJ1-2|TRBV18|.
CASSDGTRVEGYTF
TGTGCCAGCTCGGACGGGACTCGGGTAGAAGGCTACACCTTC
>13|.|TRBJ1-6|TRBV9|few
CASSVGGNSPLHF
TGTGCCAGCAGCGTCGGAGGTAATTCACCCCTCCACTTT
>13|.|TRBJ1-1|TRBV6-5|.
CASSYSAGTEAFF
TGTGCCAGCAGTTACTCTGCCGGGACTGAAGCTTTCTTT
>15|TRBD1|TRBJ2-1|TRBV5-1|.
CASSLATGNYNEQFF
TGCGCCAGCAGCTTGGCGACAGGGAATTACAATGAGCAGTTCTTC
>13|.|TRBJ1-2|TRBV27|.
CASSLSRGWGYTF
TGTGCCAGCAGTTTGAGCAGGGGTTGGGGCTACACCTTC
>13|.|TRBJ2-1|TRBV24-1|.
CATGDFEGDEQFF
TGTGCCACCGGCGACTTTGAGGGGGATGAGCAGTTCTTC
>15|.|TRBJ2-7|TRBV15|.
CATSREGGGTYEQYF
TGTGCCACCAGCAGAGAAGGGGGGGGAACCTACGAGCAGTACTTC
>14|TRBD1|TRBJ2-7|TRBV6-5|once
CASSSDRGFYEQYF
TGTGCCAGCAGTTCGGACAGGGGATTCTACGAGCAGTACTTC
>14|TRBD2|TRBJ2-7|TRBV11-3|.
CASSFGGRMYEQYF
TGTGCCAGCAGCTTTGGCGGGAGGATGTACGAGCAGTACTTC
>16|.|TRBJ2-5|TRBV5-4|.
CASSLLGSGPQETQYF
TGTGCCAGCAGCTTGTTAGGAAGCGGGCCCCAAGAGACCCAGTACTTC
>14|.|TRBJ1-1|TRBV10-3|.
CAISESQENTEAFF
TGTGCCATCAGTGAGTCGCAGGAAAACACTGAAGCTTTCTTT
>15|TRBD2|TRBJ2-7|TRBV4-3|once
CASAPNSGVRDEQYF
TGCGCCAGCGCTCCCAACAGCGGGGTCCGGGACGAGCAGTACTTC